This T cell receptor (beta chain) appears in the sequencing data of a study of T cell repertoires in cytomegalovirus infection. Study findings and constraints: The cumulative frequency of public TCR beta families distinguished individuals who carried CMV together with the relevant HLA.

TCRdb redid the calling of the reads with MiXCR, one entry per CDR3 protein. The sample records approximately 1,000,000 distinct CDR3 sequences, less than 35% being singletons. A few counts support this clonotype. Antigen specificity is unknown. Germline V gives CDR1 MDHEN, CDR2 SYDVKM. Germline trimming cut 6 bases from V and 0 bases from J; bases unmatched to any gene: 12. This CDR3 spans 18 amino acids. This chain links TRBV28 with TRBJ2-1; 9 nucleotides match TRBD1. Here the sequenced sample was cultured CD8+ T cells from PBMCs, taken from culture after CMV antigen stimulation. This clonotype was obtained from a human donor in good health (CMV status not recorded). Some clones in this sample may be carry-over from other donors' samples. DNA of the CDR3: TGTGCCAGCAGCCCTCCTGGAGGGACAGGGAGCTCCTACAATGAGCAGTTCTTC. Translating gives CASSPPGGTGSSYNEQFF.